This TCR beta chain was documented in a study of blood T cell repertoires in COVID-19. Sequencing used immunoSEQ multiplex PCR; TCRdb keeps in-frame clones, though not all of them. The profile covers 65,000 to 85,000 clones, with more than 75% appearing a single time and about a tenth taken by the ten largest. The clonotype originates from a woman aged 18-29 years with acute or convalescent COVID-19. What was sequenced was peripheral blood.

Here the CDR3 DNA reads TGTGCCAGCACGGGACAGGGGGGCGAGCAGTACTTC. Translated: CASTGQGGEQYF. The J gene is TRBJ2-7, the V gene TRBV5-4; 11 bases align to TRBD1. V lost 6 bases and J lost 6; bases outside the gene matches: 2. Per germline, CDR1 SGHNT and CDR2 YYREEE (reference sequence). The CDR3 extends over 12 amino acids.